This T cell receptor (beta chain) was profiled in a study of blood T cell repertoires in COVID-19. Across the whole study: Collection of acute and convalescent COVID-19 samples took place in the United States, Italy and Spain. PBMCs, B-cell-depleted T cells, or T cells were the source of the cDNA or gDNA that made up the material.

As handled by the study authors: The authors estimated nucleated cell counts from reference gene primer amplification. Libraries were prepared by immunoSEQ multiplex PCR; TCRdb keeps only in-frame clonotypes and omits some of them. The DNA gave D and trimming, while V, J and clone size come from that table. The sample has about 110,000 clones, under 75% seen once. Trimming took 4 bases from V and 1 from J, leaving 10 bases between them. CDR3 size: 14 residues. The germline gives CDR1 SEHNR, CDR2 FQNEAQ (reference sequence). This receptor was obtained from a woman aged 55 to 70 with acute or convalescent COVID-19. Input material: peripheral blood. The V and J genes are TRBV7-9 and TRBJ1-1; a weak D match, TRBD1 (6 bases). The CDR3 region is CASSSRTANTEAFF. DNA of the CDR3: TGTGCCAGCAGCTCTCGGACAGCGAACACTGAAGCTTTCTTT.